Each of the 20 T cell receptor beta chains below was sequenced from the same sample in a study of identical twins. TCRdb passed the 5' RACE reads through MiXCR, listing each CDR3 protein once. The sample lists approximately 530,000 distinct CDR3 sequences, approximately 20% occurring once. This sample also belongs to another study, concerning yellow fever vaccine responses in identical twins.

Sample: CD4+ T cells sorted from blood. The receptors derive from a woman under 30 in good health.

This clonotype was detected only a few times. This chain joins TRBV11-2 and TRBJ2-1; 14 bases map to TRBD2. The germline CDR1 and CDR2 sequences are SGHAT and FQNNGV. V lost 5 bases, J lost 8 bases, and 8 bases stayed unmatched. The CDR3 has 16 amino acids. The CDR3 bases are TGTGCCAGCAGCCCCCTGACTAGCGGGGGGGCCTATGAGCAGTTCTTC. Amino acids: CASSPLTSGGAYEQFF.

CDR3 protein: CASSLVTGGSGMNTEAFF. CDR3 DNA: TGTGCCAGCAGCTTAGTTACGGGGGGCAGCGGAATGAACACTGAAGCTTTCTTT. The chain recombines TRBV7-8 with TRBJ1-1, with a tentative D call TRBD1 (6 bases). The V and J ends lost 1 base and 0 bases respectively, with 18 bases between them. The germline V gene has CDR1 SGHVS and CDR2 FQNEAQ. The CDR3 length is 18 residues.

The rearrangement joins TRBV3-1 to TRBJ2-2, with 8 bases that match TRBD1. Germline CDR1 is LGHDT and CDR2 is YNNKEL (reference sequence). The CDR3 loop spans 14 amino acids. V lost 3 bases and J lost 9; bases outside the gene matches: 6. The CDR3 coding sequence is TGTGCCAGCAGCCAGGACAGGGTTACCAGGGAGCTGTTTTTT. It encodes CASSQDRVTRELFF.

In its sample, this clonotype was seen a few times. This chain joins TRBV2 and TRBJ2-3; 8 bases fit TRBD1. From germline, CDR1 is SNHLY and CDR2 FYNNEI. The J segment lost 1 base and the V segment lost 6 bases, leaving 6 bases of the junction unmatched. This CDR3 is built from 15 residues. The CDR3 DNA reads TGTGCCAGCAGGAGGACAGGGCCAGGCACAGATACGCAGTATTTT. Encoded protein: CASRRTGPGTDTQYF.

The V and J genes are TRBV6-1 and TRBJ2-4, with 9 bases lining up with TRBD2. The CDR3 has 15 residues. V was pared by 6 bases and J by 8 bases, with 11 bases of the junction left unmatched. Germline CDR1 and CDR2: MNHNS and SASEGT. Here the CDR3 DNA reads TGTGCCAGCAGGCCCGAGGGACTAGCCGGGGACATTCAGTACTTC. Translation: CASRPEGLAGDIQYF.

The chain couples TRBV5-1 to TRBJ2-5, with D tentatively TRBD1 (6 bases). Looked up from germline, CDR1 is SGHRS and CDR2 is YFSETQ. The V and J ends lost 4 bases and 2 bases respectively, with 15 bases between them. This CDR3 has 15 residues. The CDR3 loop reads CASSPGTTNQETQYF. CDR3 DNA sequence: TGCGCCAGCAGCCCGGGGACAACGAATCAAGAGACCCAGTACTTC.

The chain carries TRBV7-2 and TRBJ1-2; D remains unclear. V was trimmed by 2 bases and J by 0 bases, leaving 16 bases between them. The germline V gene has CDR1 SGHTA and CDR2 FQGNSA. The CDR3 runs 17 residues. As DNA, the CDR3 is TGTGCCAGCAGCTTACGCCCCGAGAGGTCGTCTAACTATGGCTACACCTTC. Its translation: CASSLRPERSSNYGYTF. The entire variable domain, with the rest obtained from reference TRBV7-2 and TRBJ1-2, is as follows: GAGVSQSPSNKVTEKGKDVELRCDPISGHTALYWYRQSLGQGLEFLIYFQGNSAPDKSGLPSDRFSAERTGGSVSTLTIQRTQQEDSAVYLCASSLRPERSSNYGYTFGSGTRLTVV.

The chain combines TRBV5-4 with TRBJ2-7; D may be TRBD2 (5 bases). Germline-derived CDR1 and CDR2 are SGHNT and YYREEE (reference sequence). The V and J ends lost 1 base and 2 bases respectively, with 7 bases between them. The CDR3 is made up of 13 amino acids. In nucleotides, the CDR3 is TGTGCCAGCAGCTTGCGGGGAACCTACGAGCAGTACTTC. Encoded protein: CASSLRGTYEQYF.

This clonotype appeared a few times. The CDR3 region is CASSQGFIGVVETQYF. The DNA for the CDR3 is TGCGCCAGCAGCCAAGGCTTCATAGGGGTGGTGGAGACCCAGTACTTC. J is TRBJ2-5 and V is TRBV4-1, with D possibly being TRBD1 (5 bases). Germline CDR1 MGHRA, CDR2 YSYEKL. Deletions cut 1 base from V and 5 bases from J, with 17 bases between. The CDR3 loop spans 16 amino acids.

Written as DNA, the CDR3 is TGCAGCGTTGACCGGAGCGCCCAGATGGGCACAGATACGCAGTATTTT. Translated: CSVDRSAQMGTDTQYF. This sequence joins TRBV29-1 and TRBJ2-3; no clear D gene. V gave up 3 bases and J gave up 1 base, with 17 bases separating them. The CDR3 has 16 amino acids. The germline V gene encodes CDR1 SQVTM and CDR2 ANQGSEA.

This sequence joins TRBV7-8 and TRBJ2-1; 7 bases are shared with TRBD2. J gave up 4 bases and V 5 bases, and 23 bases lay outside the gene matches. This CDR3 comprises 20 residues. The germline gives CDR1 SGHVS, CDR2 FQNEAQ. The chain's CDR3 is CASSPRRLAGVKGPYNEQFF. The CDR3 nucleotides read TGTGCCAGCAGCCCCCGGAGGTTGGCGGGAGTTAAGGGCCCATACAATGAGCAGTTCTTC.

CDR3 in amino acids: CASSPTGGFPTDTQYF. The CDR3 DNA is TGTGCCAGCAGCCCAACCGGGGGATTCCCGACAGATACGCAGTATTTT. The chain recombines TRBV14 with TRBJ2-3, with D perhaps TRBD2 (6 bases). The CDR3 contains 16 residues. CDR1 is SGHDN, CDR2 FVKESK, per germline. Trimming shortened V by 4 bases and J by 3 bases, and 17 bases separated the two germline ends.

The V and J genes are TRBV7-9 and TRBJ2-2; D gene unclear. V was trimmed by 1 base and J by 4 bases, leaving 10 bases between them. The CDR3 spans 15 residues. Germline assignment: CDR1 SEHNR and CDR2 FQNEAQ (reference sequence). CDR3 amino acids: CASSLGGFTTGELFF. The CDR3 coding sequence is TGTGCCAGCAGCTTAGGGGGATTTACCACCGGGGAGCTGTTTTTT. The entire variable domain, with the rest obtained from reference TRBV7-9 and TRBJ2-2, is as follows: DTGVSQNPRHKITKRGQNVTFRCDPISEHNRLYWYRQTLGQGPEFLTYFQNEAQLEKSRLLSDRFSAERPKGSFSTLEIQRTEQGDSAMYLCASSLGGFTTGELFFGEGSRLTVL.

This clonotype was picked up a small number of times. The chain employs TRBV10-1 and TRBJ2-1; the match to TRBD1 covers 7 bases. Trimming at V came to 4 bases and at J to 10 bases, leaving 4 bases not matched to a gene. Germline V gene sequence: CDR1 WNHNN, CDR2 SYGVQD (reference sequence). This CDR3 spans 12 amino acids. This CDR3 reads CASSVLGGEQFF. The CDR3 DNA sequence: TGCGCCAGCAGTGTGTTAGGGGGCGAGCAGTTCTTC.

The sample holds a few counts of this clonotype. This chain connects TRBV28 to TRBJ2-7, with 9 bases lining up with TRBD1. Germline V gives CDR1 MDHEN, CDR2 SYDVKM. This CDR3 is 14 amino acids long. J lost 4 bases, V lost 6 bases, and 7 bases had no gene match. The CDR3 sequence is CASSAGTGIYEQYV. The CDR3 DNA reads TGTGCCAGCAGCGCCGGGACAGGGATATACGAGCAGTACGTC.

The CDR3 DNA sequence: TGTGCCATCAGCGCAGGACAGGGTGAGACCCAGTACTTC. It specifies CAISAGQGETQYF. The rearrangement joins TRBV10-3 to TRBJ2-5; 8 bases line up with TRBD1. The CDR3 loop spans 13 amino acids. V lost 6 bases and J lost 5; bases outside the gene matches: 5. Germline loops: CDR1 ENHRY, CDR2 SYGVKD.

The V call is TRBV18, the J call TRBJ2-5; the D is unclear. The germline V gene has CDR1 KGHSH and CDR2 LQKENI. V lost 3 bases to trimming and J lost 4 bases, with 12 bases between them. This CDR3 has 14 residues. DNA for the CDR3: TGTGCCAGCTCACCCCGGTCTCTCCCAGAGACCCAGTACTTC. This codes for CASSPRSLPETQYF.

This clonotype has more than one count but fewer than ten. The chain uses TRBV3-1 and TRBJ2-3, with a weak D call TRBD1 (5 bases). Germline V gene sequence: CDR1 LGHDT, CDR2 YNNKEL (reference sequence). The CDR3 has 13 residues. V was cut by 1 base and J by 7 bases, with 9 bases left in between. In nucleotides, the CDR3 is TGTGCCAGCAGCCAAGGCAGGGCCTATACGCAGTATTTT. This codes for CASSQGRAYTQYF.

The rearrangement links TRBV5-1 to TRBJ2-7; the D call may be TRBD1 or TRBD2 (7 bases each). Deletions cut 1 base from V and 4 bases from J, with 15 bases between. Germline V lookup: CDR1 SGHRS, CDR2 YFSETQ. There are 15 residues in the CDR3. The CDR3 protein is CASSLREGASYEQYF. CDR3 coding DNA: TGCGCCAGCAGCTTGAGGGAGGGGGCTTCGTACGAGCAGTACTTC.

This clonotype was counted ten times or more. V gene TRBV20-1 combines with J gene TRBJ1-1, with D unresolved. V lost 3 bases, J lost 6 bases, and 11 bases lay in between. The CDR3 contains 12 residues. Germline-derived CDR1 and CDR2 are DFQATT and SNEGSKA (reference sequence). In DNA form, the CDR3 reads TGCAGTGCTAGCTACCCAACGCCTGAAGCTTTCTTT. It specifies CSASYPTPEAFF.